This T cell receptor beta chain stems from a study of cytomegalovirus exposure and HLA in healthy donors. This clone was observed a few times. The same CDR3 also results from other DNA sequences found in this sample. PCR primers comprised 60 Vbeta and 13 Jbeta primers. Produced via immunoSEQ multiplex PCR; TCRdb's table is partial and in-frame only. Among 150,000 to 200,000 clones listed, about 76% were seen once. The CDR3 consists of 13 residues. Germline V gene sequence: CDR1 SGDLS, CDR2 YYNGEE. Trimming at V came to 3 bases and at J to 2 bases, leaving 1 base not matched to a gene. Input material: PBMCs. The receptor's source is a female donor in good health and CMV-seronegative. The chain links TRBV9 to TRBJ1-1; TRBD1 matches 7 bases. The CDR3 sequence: CASSGQGNTEAFF. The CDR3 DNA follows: TGTGCCAGCAGCGGACAGGGTAACACTGAAGCTTTCTTT.